The rows below give T cell receptor beta chains drawn from one sample of a study of cytomegalovirus exposure and HLA in healthy donors. Generated by immunoSEQ multiplex PCR, the TCRdb table keeps only in-frame clones and is missing some. There are more than 300,000 clones in the sample; around 86% occur only once, and 0.84% lies in the top ten. The material sequenced was PBMCs. The receptor set was obtained from a woman between 18 and 30 years old in good health and CMV-seronegative. Each CDR3 is given with its conserved first and last residue. A D gene is named only where the DNA matches it firmly. Only some rows state a clone size, as once, few, many or a class for expanded clones.

TRBJ2-7 | TRBV19 | TRBD1 | - | TGTGCCAGCAGCGCCGGGACAGGGGTGGGAGAGCAGTACTTC | CASSAGTGVGEQYF
TRBJ1-2 | TRBV6-1 | TRBD1 | - | TGTGCCAGCAGTGAATCGACAGGGGAAGTAGGGTATGGCTACACCTTC | CASSESTGEVGYGYTF
TRBJ2-2 | TRBV1 | - | - | TGCACCAGCAGTCAAAGGCTAGCAGGATGTGTTACCGGGGAGCTGTTTTTT | CTSSQRLAGCVTGELFF
TRBJ2-7 | TRBV14 | TRBD2 | - | TGTGCCAGCAGCCGCCGAGCGGGAGATTCTTACGAGCAGTACTTC | CASSRRAGDSYEQYF
TRBJ1-1 | TRBV30 | TRBD1 | - | TGTGCCTGGAAAGACAGGGTGAACACTGAAGCTTTCTTT | CAWKDRVNTEAFF
TRBJ1-1 | TRBV4-1 | - | - | TGCGCCAGCAGCCACGTATACACAGTATCCACTGAAGCTTTCTTT | CASSHVYTVSTEAFF
TRBJ2-1 | TRBV7-2 | - | - | TGTGCCAGCAGCTTACGCCCTCCGAGCTCCTACAATGAGCAGTTCTTC | CASSLRPPSSYNEQFF
TRBJ2-7 | TRBV5-1 | - | few | TGCGCCAGCAGCTCGGCTAGCAGCTACGAGCAGTACTTC | CASSSASSYEQYF
TRBJ1-2 | TRBV4-3 | - | - | TGCGCCAGCAGCCAAGACATGGGCAGGGCGGATGGCTACACCTTC | CASSQDMGRADGYTF
TRBJ1-1 | TRBV11-2 | TRBD1 | - | TGTGCCAGCAGCTTATCATGGGACAGGGGGCATACTGAAGCTTTCTTT | CASSLSWDRGHTEAFF
TRBJ1-1 | TRBV7-2 | TRBD1 | - | TGTGCCAGCAGCCTGGGGACAGGGCGGTATCGGGACACTGAAGCTTTCTTT | CASSLGTGRYRDTEAFF
TRBJ2-7 | TRBV5-1 | TRBD2 | - | TGCGCCAGCAGCTTGGCCTTTGGACTAGGCTTCTACGAGCAGTACTTC | CASSLAFGLGFYEQYF
TRBJ2-2 | TRBV18 | - | - | TGTGCCAGCTCACCACGGACAGAATCGAACACCGGGGAGCTGTTTTTT | CASSPRTESNTGELFF
TRBJ2-2 | TRBV6-5 | TRBD1 | - | TGTGCCAGCACCACGACAGGGCACACCGGGGAGCTGTTTTTT | CASTTTGHTGELFF
TRBJ2-1 | TRBV29-1 | TRBD2 | - | TGCAGCGTTGAAGTTGTGGCTAGCGGGACCAATGAGCAGTTCTTC | CSVEVVASGTNEQFF
TRBJ2-7 | TRBV29-1 | - | once | TGCAGCGTTGAATGGGCTAGCGATACCTACGAGCAGTACTTC | CSVEWASDTYEQYF
TRBJ2-2 | TRBV28 | TRBD1 | - | TGTGCCAGCAGTAAGGACAGGAAGATCCCCGCGAACACCGGGGAGCTGTTTTTT | CASSKDRKIPANTGELFF
TRBJ1-4 | TRBV27 | TRBD1 | - | TGTGCCAGCAGCACGCGGACAGGGAATTGGAATGAAAAACTGTTTTTT | CASSTRTGNWNEKLFF
TRBJ1-4 | TRBV18 | - | - | TGTGCCAGCTCACCACGGGCTGAAAATGAAAAACTGTTTTTT | CASSPRAENEKLFF
TRBJ2-1 | TRBV4-3 | TRBD2 | - | TGCGCCAGCAGCCGGGGCGGGAGTCTAGCGGGCCGCAATGAGCAGTTCTTC | CASSRGGSLAGRNEQFF
TRBJ1-2 | TRBV4-3 | TRBD1 | - | TGCGCCAGCAGCCAAGAGACAGGGGGGCCTAACTATGGCTACACCTTC | CASSQETGGPNYGYTF
TRBJ2-3 | TRBV6-4 | - | - | TGTGCCAGCAGTGACTCAAGAGGGGATACGCAGTATTTT | CASSDSRGDTQYF
TRBJ2-7 | TRBV7-2 | - | - | TGTGCCAGCAGCCCGACTCGGGTAGCGGCCTACTACGAGCAGTACTTC | CASSPTRVAAYYEQYF
TRBJ2-1 | TRBV9 | TRBD2 | once | TGTGCCAGCAGTGGGTCTAGCGGGATTTCCTACAATGAGCAGTTCTTC | CASSGSSGISYNEQFF
TRBJ1-5 | TRBV4-1 | - | - | TGCGCCAGCAGCCAAGTTACCTATAGCAATCAGCCCCAGCATTTT | CASSQVTYSNQPQHF
TRBJ2-3 | TRBV18 | TRBD2 | - | TGTGCCAGCTCACGATCGGGACTAGCGGGAGGACACACAGATACGCAGTATTTT | CASSRSGLAGGHTDTQYF
TRBJ1-2 | TRBV9 | - | - | TGTGCCAGCAGCGTAGCTGCGGGGGAATATGGCTACACCTTC | CASSVAAGEYGYTF